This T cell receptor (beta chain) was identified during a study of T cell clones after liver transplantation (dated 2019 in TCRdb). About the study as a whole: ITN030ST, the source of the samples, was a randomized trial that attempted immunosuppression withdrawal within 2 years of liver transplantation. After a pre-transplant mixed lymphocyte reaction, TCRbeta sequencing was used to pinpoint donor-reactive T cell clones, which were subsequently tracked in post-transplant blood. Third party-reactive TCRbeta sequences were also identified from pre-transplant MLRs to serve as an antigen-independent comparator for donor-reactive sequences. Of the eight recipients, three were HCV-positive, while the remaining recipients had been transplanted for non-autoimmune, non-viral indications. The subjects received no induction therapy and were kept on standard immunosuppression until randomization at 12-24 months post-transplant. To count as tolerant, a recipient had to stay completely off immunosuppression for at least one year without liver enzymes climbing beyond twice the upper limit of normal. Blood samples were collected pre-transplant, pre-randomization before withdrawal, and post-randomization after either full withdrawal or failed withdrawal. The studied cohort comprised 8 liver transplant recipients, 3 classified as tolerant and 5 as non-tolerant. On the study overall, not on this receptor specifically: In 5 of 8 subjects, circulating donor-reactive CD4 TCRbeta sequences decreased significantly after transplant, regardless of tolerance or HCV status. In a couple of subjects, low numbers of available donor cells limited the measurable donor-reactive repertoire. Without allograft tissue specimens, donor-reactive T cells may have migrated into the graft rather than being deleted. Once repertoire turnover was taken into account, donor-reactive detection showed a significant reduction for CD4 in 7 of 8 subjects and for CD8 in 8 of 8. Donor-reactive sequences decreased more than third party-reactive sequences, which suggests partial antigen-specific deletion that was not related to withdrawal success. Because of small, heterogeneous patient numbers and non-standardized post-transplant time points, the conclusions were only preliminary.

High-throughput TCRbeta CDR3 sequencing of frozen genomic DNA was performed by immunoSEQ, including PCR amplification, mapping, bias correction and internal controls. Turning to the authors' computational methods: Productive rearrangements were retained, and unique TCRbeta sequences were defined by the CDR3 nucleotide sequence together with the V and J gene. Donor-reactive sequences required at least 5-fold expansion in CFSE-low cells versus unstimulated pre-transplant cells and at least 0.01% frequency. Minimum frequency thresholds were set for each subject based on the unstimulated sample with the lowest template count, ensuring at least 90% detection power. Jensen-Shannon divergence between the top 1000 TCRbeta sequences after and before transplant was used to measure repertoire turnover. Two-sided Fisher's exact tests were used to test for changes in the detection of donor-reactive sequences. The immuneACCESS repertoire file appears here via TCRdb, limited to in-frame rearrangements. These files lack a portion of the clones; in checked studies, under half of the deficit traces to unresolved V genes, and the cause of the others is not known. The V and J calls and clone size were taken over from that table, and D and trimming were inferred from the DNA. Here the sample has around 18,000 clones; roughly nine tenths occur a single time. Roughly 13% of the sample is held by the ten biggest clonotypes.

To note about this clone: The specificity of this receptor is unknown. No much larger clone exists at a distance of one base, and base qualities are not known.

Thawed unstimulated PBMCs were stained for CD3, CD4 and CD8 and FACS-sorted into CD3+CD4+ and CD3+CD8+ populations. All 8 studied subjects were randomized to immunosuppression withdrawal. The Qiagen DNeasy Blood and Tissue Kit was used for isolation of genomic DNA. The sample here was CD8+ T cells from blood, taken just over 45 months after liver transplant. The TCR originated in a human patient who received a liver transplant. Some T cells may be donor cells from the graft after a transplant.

The CDR3 protein is CASSPRQGSGNTIYF. The DNA is as follows: TGTGCCAGCAGCCCTAGACAGGGATCAGGAAACACCATATATTTT. This receptor chain uses TRBV6-1 and TRBJ1-3, with 7 bases in between that match TRBD1. CDR1 is given as MNHNS and CDR2 as SASEGT, both from the germline V gene. Trimming removed 6 bases from V and 4 bases from J; the gene matches leave 9 bases unexplained. From cysteine to phenylalanine, the CDR3 is 15 amino acids long. Of the read, only the CDR3 DNA is kept; its 45 bases are in frame from base 1.